This T cell receptor beta chain was recovered during a study of cytotoxic CD8 clonotypes in ibrutinib-treated CLL. The wider study: Collecting the response samples happened after a median 12 months of treatment, with a range of 6 to 36. Study-level points and caveats: Public clonotypes, an uncommon group, contracted or remained stable on treatment.

This clone showed up just a few times. Its specificity is not known. Sequencing used immunoSEQ multiplex PCR; TCRdb keeps in-frame clones, though not all of them. Here the sample spans approximately 140,000 clones, roughly 80% being singletons. The V gene lost 3 bases and the J gene lost 1 base, with 6 bases spanning the gap. There are 13 residues in the CDR3. CDR1 is SGHTA, CDR2 FQGNSA, per germline. Sequencing used PBMCs, obtained after 12 months of ibrutinib treatment. The V gene is TRBV7-2, the J gene TRBJ1-1; D gene uncertain. This TCR was sampled from a human donor with chronic lymphocytic leukemia. CDR3 residues: CASSFGENTEAFF. In nucleotides, the CDR3 is TGTGCCAGCAGCTTCGGGGAGAACACTGAAGCTTTCTTT.